Detailed here is one TCR beta chain. The antigen remains unidentified. At one end, the junction sequence differs from germline, possibly due to a read error. Method: immunoSEQ multiplex PCR; TCRdb's copy keeps in-frame clones and lacks some. The repertoire holds about 35,000 clones, with around 70% as singletons. This record belongs to a study of OX40 agonist ivuxolimab in advanced cancers. Study overall: Patients were given ivuxolimab, an antibody that agonizes OX40 (CD134).

Collection of blood occurred at baseline, at cycle 4 day 1, and at cycle 7 day 1. Study-level results: Low normalized T-cell clonal expansion was also seen in some nonresponders.

Sequencing used CD4+ or CD8+ T cells sorted from blood, obtained in a trial of the OX40 agonist ivuxolimab. The clonotype originates from an adult with an advanced solid tumor such as melanoma, head and neck, liver or kidney cancer.

This CDR3 is CASNFLTSGLSYEQYF. CDR3 bases: TGCGCCAGCAATTTTCTGACTAGCGGACTCTCCTACGAGCAGTACTTC. This rearrangement joins TRBV27 to TRBJ2-7; 9 bases are shared with TRBD2. Germline values: CDR1 MNHEY, CDR2 SMNVEV (reference sequence). This CDR3 has 16 amino acids.